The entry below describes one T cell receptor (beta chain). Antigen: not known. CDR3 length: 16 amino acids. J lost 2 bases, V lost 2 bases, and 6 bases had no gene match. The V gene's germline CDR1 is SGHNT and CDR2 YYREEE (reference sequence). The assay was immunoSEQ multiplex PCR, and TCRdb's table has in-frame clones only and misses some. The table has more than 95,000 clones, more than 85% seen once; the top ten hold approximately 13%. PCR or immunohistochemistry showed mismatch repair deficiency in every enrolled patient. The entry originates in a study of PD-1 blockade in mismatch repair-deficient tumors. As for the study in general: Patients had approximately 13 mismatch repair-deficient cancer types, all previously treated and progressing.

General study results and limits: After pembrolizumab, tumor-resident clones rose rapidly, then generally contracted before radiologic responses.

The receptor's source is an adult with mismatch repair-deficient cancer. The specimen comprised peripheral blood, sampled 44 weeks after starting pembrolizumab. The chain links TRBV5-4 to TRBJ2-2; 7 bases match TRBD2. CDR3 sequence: CASSFSAGVNTGELFF. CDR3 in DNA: TGTGCCAGCAGCTTTTCGGCGGGAGTCAACACCGGGGAGCTGTTTTTT. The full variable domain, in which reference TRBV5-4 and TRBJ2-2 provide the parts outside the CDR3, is ETGVTQSPTHLIKTRGQQVTLRCSSQSGHNTVSWYQQALGQGPQFIFQYYREEENGRGNFPPRFSGLQFPNYSSELNVNALELDDSALYLCASSFSAGVNTGELFFGEGSRLTVL.